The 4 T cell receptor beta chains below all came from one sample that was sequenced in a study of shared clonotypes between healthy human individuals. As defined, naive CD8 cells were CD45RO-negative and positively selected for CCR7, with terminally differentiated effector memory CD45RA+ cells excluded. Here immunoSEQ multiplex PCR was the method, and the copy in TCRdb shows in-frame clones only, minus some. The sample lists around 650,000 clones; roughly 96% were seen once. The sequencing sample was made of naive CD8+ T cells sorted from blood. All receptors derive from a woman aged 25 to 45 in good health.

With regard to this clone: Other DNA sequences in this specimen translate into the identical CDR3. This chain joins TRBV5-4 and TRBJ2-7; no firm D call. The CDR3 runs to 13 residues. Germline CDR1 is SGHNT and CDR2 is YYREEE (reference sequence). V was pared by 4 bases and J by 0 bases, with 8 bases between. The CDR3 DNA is TGTGCCAGCAGCCCCGGTTCCTCCTACGAGCAGTACTTC. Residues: CASSPGSSYEQYF.

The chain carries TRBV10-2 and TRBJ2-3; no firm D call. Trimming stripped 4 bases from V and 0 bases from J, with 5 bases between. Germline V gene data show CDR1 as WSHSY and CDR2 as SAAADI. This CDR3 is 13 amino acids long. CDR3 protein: CASSVLSTDTQYF. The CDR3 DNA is TGCGCCAGCAGTGTTCTAAGCACAGATACGCAGTATTTT.

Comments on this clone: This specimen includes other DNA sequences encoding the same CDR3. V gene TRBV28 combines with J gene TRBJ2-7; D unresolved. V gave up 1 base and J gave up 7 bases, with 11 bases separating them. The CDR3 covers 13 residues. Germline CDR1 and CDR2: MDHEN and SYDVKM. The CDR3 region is CASSLFRAGEQYF. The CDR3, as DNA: TGTGCCAGCAGTTTATTTCGGGCTGGGGAGCAGTACTTC. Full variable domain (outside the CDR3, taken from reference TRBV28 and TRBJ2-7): DVKVTQSSRYLVKRTGEKVFLECVQDMDHENMFWYRQDPGLGLRLIYFSYDVKMKEKGDIPEGYSVSREKKERFSLILESASTNQTSMYLCASSLFRAGEQYFGPGTRLTVT.

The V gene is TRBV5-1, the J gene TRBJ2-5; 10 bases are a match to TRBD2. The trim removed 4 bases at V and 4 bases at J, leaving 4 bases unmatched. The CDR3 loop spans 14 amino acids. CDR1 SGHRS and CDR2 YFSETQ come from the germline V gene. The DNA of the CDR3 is TGCGCCAGCAGCCTTAGCGGGGGGCTAGAGACCCAGTACTTC. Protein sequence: CASSLSGGLETQYF.